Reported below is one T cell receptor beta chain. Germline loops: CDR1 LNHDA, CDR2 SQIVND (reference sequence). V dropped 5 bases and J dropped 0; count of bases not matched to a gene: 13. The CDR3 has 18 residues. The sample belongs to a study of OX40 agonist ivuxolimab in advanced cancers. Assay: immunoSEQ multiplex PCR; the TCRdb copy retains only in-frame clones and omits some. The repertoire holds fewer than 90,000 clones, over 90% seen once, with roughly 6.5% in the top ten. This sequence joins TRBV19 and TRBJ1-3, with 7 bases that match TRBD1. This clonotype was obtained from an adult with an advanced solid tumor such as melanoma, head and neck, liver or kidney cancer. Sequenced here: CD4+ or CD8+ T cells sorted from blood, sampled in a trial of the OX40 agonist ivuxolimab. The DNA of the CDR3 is TGTGCCAGTAGTTCCAGTGGCGGGACAGACTACTCTGGAAACACCATATATTTT. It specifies CASSSSGGTDYSGNTIYF. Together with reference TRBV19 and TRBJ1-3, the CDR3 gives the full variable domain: DGGITQSPKYLFRKEGQNVTLSCEQNLNHDAMYWYRQDPGQGLRLIYYSQIVNDFQKGDIAEGYSVSREKKESFPLTVTSAQKNPTAFYLCASSSSGGTDYSGNTIYFGEGSWLTVV.